This T cell receptor (beta chain) stems from a study of cytomegalovirus exposure and HLA in healthy donors. The germline V gene encodes CDR1 SGDLS and CDR2 YYNGEE. The V end lost 4 bases, the J end lost 4 bases, and 16 bases lay between the germline ends. This CDR3 comprises 15 residues. PCR employed 60 Vbeta and 13 Jbeta primers. Sequenced by immunoSEQ multiplex PCR; TCRdb stores in-frame clones only, minus some. The repertoire includes 200,000 to 250,000 clones, roughly 70% of them detected once, and 2.5% to 3% sits in the top ten. The sample was PBMCs. The gene calls are TRBV9 and TRBJ2-3; a possible D gene is TRBD1 (6 bases). This TCR was sampled from a middle-aged man in good health and CMV-seropositive. The CDR3 reads CASSTPSWGPDTQYF. DNA for the CDR3: TGTGCCAGCAGCACCCCCTCCTGGGGGCCAGATACGCAGTATTTT.